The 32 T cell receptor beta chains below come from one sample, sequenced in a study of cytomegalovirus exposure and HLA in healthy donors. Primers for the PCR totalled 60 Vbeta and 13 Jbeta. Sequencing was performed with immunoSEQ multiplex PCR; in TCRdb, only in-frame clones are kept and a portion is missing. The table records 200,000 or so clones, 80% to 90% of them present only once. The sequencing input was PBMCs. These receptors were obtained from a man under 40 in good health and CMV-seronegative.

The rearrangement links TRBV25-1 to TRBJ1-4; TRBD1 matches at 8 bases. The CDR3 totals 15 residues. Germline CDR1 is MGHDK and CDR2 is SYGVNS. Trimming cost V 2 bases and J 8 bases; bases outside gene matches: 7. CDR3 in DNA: TGTGCCAGCAGTGAAGGGGGGACAGGCCGGGAAAAACTGTTTTTT. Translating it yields CASSEGGTGREKLFF.

The CDR3 spells CASSRLRGANVLTF. The CDR3 DNA reads as TGTGCCAGCAGCCGTTTAAGGGGCGCCAACGTCCTGACTTTC. The chain has TRBV28 and TRBJ2-6, with D possibly matching TRBD1 (5 bases). V was pared by 6 bases and J by 7 bases, with 13 bases between. CDR1 and CDR2 from the germline V gene are MDHEN and SYDVKM. The CDR3 has 14 amino acids. The whole variable domain, filled in from reference TRBV28 and TRBJ2-6, reads DVKVTQSSRYLVKRTGEKVFLECVQDMDHENMFWYRQDPGLGLRLIYFSYDVKMKEKGDIPEGYSVSREKKERFSLILESASTNQTSMYLCASSRLRGANVLTFGAGSRLTVL.

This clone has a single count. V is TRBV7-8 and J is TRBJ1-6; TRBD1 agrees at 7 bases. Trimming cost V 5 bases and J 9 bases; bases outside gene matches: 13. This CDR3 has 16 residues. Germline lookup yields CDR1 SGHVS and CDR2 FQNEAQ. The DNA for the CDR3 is TGTGCCAGCAGCCCCGTCCCCTTCAACAGGGGTTCACCCCTCCACTTT. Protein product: CASSPVPFNRGSPLHF.

CDR3 region: CATTTGPDRGAYEQYF. The CDR3 nucleotides are TGTGCCACTACAACAGGCCCGGACAGGGGGGCCTACGAGCAGTACTTC. This chain links TRBV7-9 with TRBJ2-7; 10 nucleotides line up with TRBD1. CDR1 and CDR2 from the germline V gene are SEHNR and FQNEAQ (reference sequence). V lost 10 bases and J lost 2; bases outside the gene matches: 14. CDR3 length equals 16 residues. The whole variable domain, remainder taken from reference TRBV7-9 and TRBJ2-7, is DTGVSQNPRHKITKRGQNVTFRCDPISEHNRLYWYRQTLGQGPEFLTYFQNEAQLEKSRLLSDRFSAERPKGSFSTLEIQRTEQGDSAMYLCATTTGPDRGAYEQYFGPGTRLTVT.

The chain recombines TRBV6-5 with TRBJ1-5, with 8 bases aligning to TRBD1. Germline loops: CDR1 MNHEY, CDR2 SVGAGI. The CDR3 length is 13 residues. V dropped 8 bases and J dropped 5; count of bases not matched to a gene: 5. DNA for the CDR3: TGTGCCAGCGGACAGGGAAGGCATCAGCCCCAGCATTTT. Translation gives CASGQGRHQPQHF.

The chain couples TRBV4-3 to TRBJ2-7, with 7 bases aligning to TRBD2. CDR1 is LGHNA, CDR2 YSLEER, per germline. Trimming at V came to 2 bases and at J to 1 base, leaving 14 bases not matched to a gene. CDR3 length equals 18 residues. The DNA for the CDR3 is TGCGCCAGCAGCCAAAGCCCACGGGGTGGGAGGGGATCCTACGAGCAGTACTTC. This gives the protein CASSQSPRGGRGSYEQYF.

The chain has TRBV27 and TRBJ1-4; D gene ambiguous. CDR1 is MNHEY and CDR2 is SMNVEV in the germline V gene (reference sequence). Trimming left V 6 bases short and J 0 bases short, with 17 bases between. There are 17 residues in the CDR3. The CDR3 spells CASRPLSSAATNEKLFF. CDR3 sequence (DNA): TGTGCCAGCAGACCTTTAAGTTCCGCGGCAACTAATGAAAAACTGTTTTTT.

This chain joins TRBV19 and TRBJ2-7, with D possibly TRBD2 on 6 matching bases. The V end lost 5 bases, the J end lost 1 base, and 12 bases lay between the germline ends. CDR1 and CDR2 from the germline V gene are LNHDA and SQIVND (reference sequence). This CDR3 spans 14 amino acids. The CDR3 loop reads CASSPFGGSYEQYF. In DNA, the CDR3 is TGTGCCAGTAGTCCATTCGGGGGATCCTACGAGCAGTACTTC.

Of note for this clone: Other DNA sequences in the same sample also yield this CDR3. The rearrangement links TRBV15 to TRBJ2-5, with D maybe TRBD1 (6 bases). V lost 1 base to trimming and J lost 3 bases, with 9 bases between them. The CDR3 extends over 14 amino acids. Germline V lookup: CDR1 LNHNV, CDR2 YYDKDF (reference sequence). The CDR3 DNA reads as TGTGCCACCAGCAGAGGGACAGTGGAAGAGACCCAGTACTTC. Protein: CATSRGTVEETQYF.

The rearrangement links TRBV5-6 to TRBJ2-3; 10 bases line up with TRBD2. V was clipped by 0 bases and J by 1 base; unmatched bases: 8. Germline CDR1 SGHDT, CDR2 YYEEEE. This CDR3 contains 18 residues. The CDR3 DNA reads TGTGCCAGCAGCTTGGTAGCGGGGGGCTTGGACGGCACAGATACGCAGTATTTT. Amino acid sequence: CASSLVAGGLDGTDTQYF.

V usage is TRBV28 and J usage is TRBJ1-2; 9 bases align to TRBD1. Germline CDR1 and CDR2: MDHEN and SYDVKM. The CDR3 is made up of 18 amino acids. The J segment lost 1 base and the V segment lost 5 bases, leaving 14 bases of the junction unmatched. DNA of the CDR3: TGTGCCAGCAGTCTTACTAGGACAGGGGTAGATTTTAACTATGGCTACACCTTC. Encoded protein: CASSLTRTGVDFNYGYTF.

DNA for the CDR3: TGTGCCACCAGCAGGGACAGGGGCACTGAAGCTTTCTTT. Its translation is CATSRDRGTEAFF. V usage is TRBV15 and J usage is TRBJ1-1, with 9 nucleotides matching TRBD1. Germline values: CDR1 LNHNV, CDR2 YYDKDF (reference sequence). The CDR3 length is 13 residues. The J segment lost 4 bases and the V segment lost 3 bases, leaving 0 bases of the junction unmatched. The full variable domain, rest sourced from reference TRBV15 and TRBJ1-1, is DAMVIQNPRYQVTQFGKPVTLSCSQTLNHNVMYWYQQKSSQAPKLLFHYYDKDFNNEADTPDNFQSRRPNTSFCFLDIRSPGLGDTAMYLCATSRDRGTEAFFGQGTRLTVV.

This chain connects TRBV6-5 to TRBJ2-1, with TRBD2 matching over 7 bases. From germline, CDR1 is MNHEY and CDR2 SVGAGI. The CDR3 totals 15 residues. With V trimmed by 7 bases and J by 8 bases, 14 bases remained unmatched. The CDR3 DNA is TGTGCCAGCACCCCCCGGGTGGGCGGGAGCTATGAGCAGTTCTTC. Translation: CASTPRVGGSYEQFF.

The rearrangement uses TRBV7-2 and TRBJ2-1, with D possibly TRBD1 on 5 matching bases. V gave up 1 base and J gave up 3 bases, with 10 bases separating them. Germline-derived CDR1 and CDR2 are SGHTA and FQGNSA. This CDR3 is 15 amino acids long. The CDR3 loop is CASSLEGAGYNEQFF. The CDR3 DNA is TGTGCCAGCAGCTTAGAAGGGGCAGGCTACAATGAGCAGTTCTTC. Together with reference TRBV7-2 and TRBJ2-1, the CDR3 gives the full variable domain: GAGVSQSPSNKVTEKGKDVELRCDPISGHTALYWYRQSLGQGLEFLIYFQGNSAPDKSGLPSDRFSAERTGGSVSTLTIQRTQQEDSAVYLCASSLEGAGYNEQFFGPGTRLTVL.

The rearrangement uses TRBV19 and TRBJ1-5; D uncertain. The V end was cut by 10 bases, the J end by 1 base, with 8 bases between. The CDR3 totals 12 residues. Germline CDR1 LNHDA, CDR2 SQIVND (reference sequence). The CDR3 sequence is CATRPSNQPQHF. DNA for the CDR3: TGTGCCACCCGTCCGAGCAATCAGCCCCAGCATTTT.

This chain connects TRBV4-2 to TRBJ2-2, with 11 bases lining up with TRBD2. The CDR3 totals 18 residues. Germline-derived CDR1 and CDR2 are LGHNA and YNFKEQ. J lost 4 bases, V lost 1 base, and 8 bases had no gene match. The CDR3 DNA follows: TGTGCCAGCAGCCAAGTAGGAACTAGCGGGGGTCTCACCGGGGAGCTGTTTTTT. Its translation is CASSQVGTSGGLTGELFF.

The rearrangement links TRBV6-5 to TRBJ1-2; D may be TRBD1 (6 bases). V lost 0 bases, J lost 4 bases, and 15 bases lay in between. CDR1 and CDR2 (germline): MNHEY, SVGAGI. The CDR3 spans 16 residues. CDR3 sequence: CASSYSSTGYSYGYTF. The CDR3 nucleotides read TGTGCCAGCAGTTACTCGAGTACAGGGTACAGCTATGGCTACACCTTC.

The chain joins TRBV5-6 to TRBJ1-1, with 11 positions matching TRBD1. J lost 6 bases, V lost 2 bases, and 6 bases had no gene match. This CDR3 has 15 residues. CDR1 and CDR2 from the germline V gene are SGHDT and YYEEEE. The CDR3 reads CASSLGDRGVPEAFF. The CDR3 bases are TGTGCCAGCAGCTTAGGGGACAGGGGGGTCCCTGAAGCTTTCTTT.

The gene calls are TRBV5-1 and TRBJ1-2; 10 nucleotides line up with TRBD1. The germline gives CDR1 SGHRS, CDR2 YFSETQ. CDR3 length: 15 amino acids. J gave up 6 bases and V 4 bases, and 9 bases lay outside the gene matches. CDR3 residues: CASSTDRGQWNGYTF. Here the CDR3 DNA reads TGCGCCAGCAGCACAGACAGGGGGCAGTGGAATGGCTACACCTTC.

CDR3 coding DNA: TGTGCCTGGCGACAGGGGTCTAATGAAAAACTGTTTTTT. Its protein product is CAWRQGSNEKLFF. The chain combines TRBV30 with TRBJ1-4; TRBD1 matches at 8 bases. V gave up 5 bases and J gave up 3 bases; unmatched junction bases: 2. From germline, CDR1 is GTSNPN and CDR2 SVGIG (reference sequence). This CDR3 has 13 amino acids.

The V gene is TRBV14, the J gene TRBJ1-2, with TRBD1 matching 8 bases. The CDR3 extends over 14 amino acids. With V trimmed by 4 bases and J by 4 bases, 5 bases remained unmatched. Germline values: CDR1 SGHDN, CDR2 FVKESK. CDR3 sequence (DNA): TGTGCCAGCAGCCCACAACAGGGGGTCTATGGCTACACCTTC. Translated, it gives CASSPQQGVYGYTF.

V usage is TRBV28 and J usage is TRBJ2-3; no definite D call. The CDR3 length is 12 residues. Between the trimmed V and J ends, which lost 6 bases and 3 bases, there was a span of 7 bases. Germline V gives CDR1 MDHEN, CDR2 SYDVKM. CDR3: CASRPETDTQYF. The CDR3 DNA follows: TGTGCCAGCAGACCTGAGACAGATACGCAGTATTTT.

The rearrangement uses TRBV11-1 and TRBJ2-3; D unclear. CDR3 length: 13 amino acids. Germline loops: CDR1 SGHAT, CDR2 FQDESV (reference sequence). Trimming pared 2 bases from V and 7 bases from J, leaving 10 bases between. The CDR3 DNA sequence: TGTGCCAGCAGCTTAAGCTATGCTCATACGCAGTATTTT. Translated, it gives CASSLSYAHTQYF.

The DNA of the CDR3 is TGCGCCAGCAGCTCCCAGGCAGACATTCAGTACTTC. The encoded protein is CASSSQADIQYF. The chain links TRBV4-1 to TRBJ2-4; D unclear. The CDR3 runs to 12 residues. Trimming removed 5 bases at V and 8 bases at J, with 10 bases between. CDR1 MGHRA and CDR2 YSYEKL come from the germline V gene.

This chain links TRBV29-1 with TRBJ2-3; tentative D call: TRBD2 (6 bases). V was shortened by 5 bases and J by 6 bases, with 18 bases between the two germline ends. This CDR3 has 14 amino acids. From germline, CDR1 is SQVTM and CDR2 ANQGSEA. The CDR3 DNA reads TGCAGCGTTCTAAGGAGGGGATTGGGGGATACGCAGTATTTT. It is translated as CSVLRRGLGDTQYF.

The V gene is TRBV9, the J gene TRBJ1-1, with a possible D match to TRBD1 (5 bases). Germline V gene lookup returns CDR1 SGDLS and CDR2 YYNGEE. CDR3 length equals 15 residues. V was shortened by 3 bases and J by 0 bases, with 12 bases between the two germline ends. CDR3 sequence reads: CASSGQTTVNTEAFF. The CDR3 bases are TGTGCCAGCAGCGGGCAGACGACAGTGAACACTGAAGCTTTCTTT.

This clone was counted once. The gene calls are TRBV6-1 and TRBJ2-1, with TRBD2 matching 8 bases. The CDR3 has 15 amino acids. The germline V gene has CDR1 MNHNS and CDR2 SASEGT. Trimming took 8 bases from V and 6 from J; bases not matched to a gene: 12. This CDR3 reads CASLRLAGFVNEQFF. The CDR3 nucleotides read TGTGCCAGCCTTCGGCTAGCGGGTTTCGTCAATGAGCAGTTCTTC.

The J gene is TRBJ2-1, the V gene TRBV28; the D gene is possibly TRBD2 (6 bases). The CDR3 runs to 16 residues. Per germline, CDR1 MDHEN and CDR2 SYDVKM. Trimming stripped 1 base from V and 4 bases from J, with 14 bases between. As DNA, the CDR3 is TGTGCCAGCAGTTTATTGAGGGACTTATATTACAATGAGCAGTTCTTC. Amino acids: CASSLLRDLYYNEQFF.

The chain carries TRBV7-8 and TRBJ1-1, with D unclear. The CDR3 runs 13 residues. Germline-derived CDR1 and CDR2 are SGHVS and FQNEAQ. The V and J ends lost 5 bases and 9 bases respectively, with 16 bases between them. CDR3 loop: CASSPGQNLKAFF. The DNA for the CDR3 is TGTGCCAGCAGCCCAGGCCAGAACCTGAAAGCTTTCTTT. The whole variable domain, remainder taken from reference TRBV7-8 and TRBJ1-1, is GAGVSQSPRYKVAKRGQDVALRCDPISGHVSLFWYQQALGQGPEFLTYFQNEAQLDKSGLPSDRFFAERPEGSVSTLKIQRTQQEDSAVYLCASSPGQNLKAFFGQGTRLTVV.

This CDR3 is CASSSGTSGRRDTQYF. In DNA form, the CDR3 reads TGTGCCAGCAGCTCCGGGACTAGCGGGAGAAGGGATACGCAGTATTTT. V and J are TRBV5-4 and TRBJ2-3; 14 bases are shared with TRBD2. Per germline, CDR1 SGHNT and CDR2 YYREEE (reference sequence). Germline trimming cut 3 bases from V and 6 bases from J; bases unmatched to any gene: 6. The CDR3 extends over 16 amino acids.

CDR3 sequence: CASSYMNQPQHF. DNA of the CDR3: TGTGCCAGCAGTTATATGAATCAGCCCCAGCATTTT. This chain connects TRBV6-6 to TRBJ1-5; D unclear. The CDR3 contains 12 residues. Germline-derived CDR1 and CDR2 are MNHNY and SVGAGI (reference sequence). V was clipped by 3 bases and J by 4 bases, with 4 bases between them.

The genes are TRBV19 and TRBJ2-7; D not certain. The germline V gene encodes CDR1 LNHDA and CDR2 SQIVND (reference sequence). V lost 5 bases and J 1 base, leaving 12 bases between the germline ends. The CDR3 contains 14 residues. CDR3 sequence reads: CASSGSGWSYEQYF. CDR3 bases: TGTGCCAGTAGTGGTTCAGGTTGGTCCTACGAGCAGTACTTC.